The 25 T cell receptor beta chains in this list originate from one sample, sequenced in a study of T cell repertoires in cytomegalovirus infection. TCRdb re-derived calls from the reads in MiXCR, one entry per CDR3 protein. The data hold approximately 550,000 distinct CDR3 sequences, with more than 15% observed a single time. Input material: CD8+ T cells from PBMCs. These receptors all stem from a human donor in good health (CMV status not recorded). Some clones in this sample may be carry-over from other donors' samples.

The chain couples TRBV5-5 to TRBJ1-1; unclear D gene. The CDR3 extends over 13 amino acids. Germline V gives CDR1 SGHKS, CDR2 YYEKEE (reference sequence). Trimming took 6 bases from V and 0 from J, leaving 9 bases between them. The CDR3 nucleotides are TGTGCCAGCACCTACCGGATGAACACTGAAGCTTTCTTT. This encodes CASTYRMNTEAFF.

This clonotype was found a few times. This chain joins TRBV20-1 and TRBJ2-7, with D possibly being TRBD1 (5 bases). The germline V gene encodes CDR1 DFQATT and CDR2 SNEGSKA (reference sequence). This CDR3 is built from 15 residues. V lost 0 bases and J 2 bases, leaving 14 bases between the germline ends. The chain's CDR3 is CSARDVTGDPYEQYF. The CDR3 nucleotides are TGCAGTGCTAGAGATGTAACAGGTGATCCCTACGAGCAGTACTTC.

The table lists this clonotype with many counts. At one boundary the junction diverges from the germline segment, which might be a read error. The V and J genes are TRBV5-1 and TRBJ2-5; either TRBD1 or TRBD2 may fit D (7 bases each). CDR3 length: 10 residues. The germline V gene encodes CDR1 SGHRS and CDR2 YFSETQ. CDR3: CASSGRGLNF. The CDR3, as DNA: TGCGCCAGCAGCGGGAGGGGGCTAAACTTC.

The gene calls are TRBV2 and TRBJ1-2, with a weak D call TRBD1 (5 bases). The CDR3 runs to 12 residues. Per germline, CDR1 SNHLY and CDR2 FYNNEI. With 11 bases removed from V and 2 bases from J, the gap between germline ends came to 12 bases. The CDR3 nucleotides are TGTGCCTCCCCAGGGAGGAACTATGGCTACACCTTC. This codes for CASPGRNYGYTF.

This clonotype has a count of ten or more. The CDR3 DNA is TGTGCCAGCAGTCTAACCCCTGGTACAGCCCGGGGCTACGAGCAGTACTTC. Translating it yields CASSLTPGTARGYEQYF. The rearrangement joins TRBV28 to TRBJ2-7, with D possibly being TRBD2 (5 bases). The CDR3 contains 17 residues. Germline loops: CDR1 MDHEN, CDR2 SYDVKM. Trimming left V 5 bases short and J 3 bases short, with 23 bases between.

This chain joins TRBV27 and TRBJ2-1; possibly TRBD1 for D (5 bases). Germline values: CDR1 MNHEY, CDR2 SMNVEV (reference sequence). CDR3 size: 12 residues. V lost 5 bases to trimming and J lost 6 bases, with 8 bases between them. The CDR3 nucleotides read TGTGCCAGCAGTACAGGCCTCAATGAGCAGTTCTTC. It encodes CASSTGLNEQFF.

The chain employs TRBV2 and TRBJ2-4; D remains unclear. V dropped 1 base and J dropped 4 bases, with 5 bases sitting between them. This CDR3 region has 13 residues. The V gene's germline CDR1 is SNHLY and CDR2 FYNNEI. The CDR3 is CASSEGLKNIQYF. CDR3 DNA: TGTGCCAGCAGTGAAGGGTTGAAAAACATTCAGTACTTC.

The chain has TRBV11-1 and TRBJ2-5; unclear D gene. Germline CDR1 and CDR2: SGHAT and FQDESV (reference sequence). The CDR3 contains 14 residues. Trimming took 1 base from V and 1 from J, leaving 7 bases between them. The CDR3 nucleotides are TGTGCCAGCAGCTTAGTTGTCTCCCAAGAGACCCAGTACTTC. It encodes CASSLVVSQETQYF.

This chain joins TRBV29-1 and TRBJ2-5, with D perhaps TRBD1 (5 bases). Trimming took 8 bases from V and 4 from J, leaving 20 bases between them. The V gene's germline CDR1 is SQVTM and CDR2 ANQGSEA. CDR3 length equals 14 residues. Written as DNA, the CDR3 is TGCAGCTATCGGGCCAGGGCCAGGATAGAGACCCAGTACTTC. Its protein is CSYRARARIETQYF. Together with reference TRBV29-1 and TRBJ2-5, the CDR3 gives the full variable domain: SAVISQKPSRDICQRGTSLTIQCQVDSQVTMMFWYRQQPGQSLTLIATANQGSEATYESGFVIDKFPISRPNLTFSTLTVSNMSPEDSSIYLCSYRARARIETQYFGPGTRLLVL.

This clonotype turned up a few times. The CDR3 region is CASSLEVPYEQYF. In nucleotides, the CDR3 is TGCGCCAGCAGCTTGGAGGTTCCCTACGAGCAGTACTTC. The chain recombines TRBV5-1 with TRBJ2-7; D is undetermined. Germline V gene sequence: CDR1 SGHRS, CDR2 YFSETQ. Trimming pared 0 bases from V and 2 bases from J, leaving 6 bases between. The CDR3 loop spans 13 amino acids.

This clonotype was seen a few times. The chain employs TRBV15 and TRBJ1-1, with D possibly matching TRBD1 (6 bases). CDR1 and CDR2 (germline): LNHNV, YYDKDF (reference sequence). V was pared by 1 base and J by 3 bases, with 18 bases between. The CDR3 runs to 17 residues. The CDR3 DNA reads TGTGCCACCAGCAGAGTTGGGGGGCGCAGGGTTGACACTGAAGCTTTCTTT. Its protein product is CATSRVGGRRVDTEAFF. The complete variable domain, with remaining parts taken from reference TRBV15 and TRBJ1-1, reads DAMVIQNPRYQVTQFGKPVTLSCSQTLNHNVMYWYQQKSSQAPKLLFHYYDKDFNNEADTPDNFQSRRPNTSFCFLDIRSPGLGDTAMYLCATSRVGGRRVDTEAFFGQGTRLTVV.

This clonotype was recorded a few times. This chain links TRBV27 with TRBJ1-5; weak D call: TRBD1 (5 bases). Germline CDR1 is MNHEY and CDR2 is SMNVEV (reference sequence). CDR3 length equals 15 residues. With 5 bases removed from V and 5 bases from J, the gap between germline ends came to 16 bases. CDR3 residues: CASSPRDGYYQPQHF. The CDR3 DNA reads TGTGCCAGCAGTCCCCGGGACGGATATTATCAGCCCCAGCATTTT.

The chain couples TRBV3-1 to TRBJ2-1; TRBD2 agrees at 9 bases. V lost 0 bases, J lost 5 bases, and 14 bases stayed unmatched. The CDR3 sequence is 19 residues long. Germline lookup yields CDR1 LGHDT and CDR2 YNNKEL (reference sequence). Here the CDR3 reads CASSQDLGREGGRNNEQFF. For the CDR3, the DNA is TGTGCCAGCAGCCAAGATCTCGGGCGGGAGGGAGGCCGAAACAATGAGCAGTTCTTC.

This clonotype was seen repeatedly, ten times or more. The V gene is TRBV10-3, the J gene TRBJ2-1; the match to TRBD2 covers 8 bases. The CDR3 runs 15 residues. CDR1 and CDR2 (germline): ENHRY, SYGVKD. Trimming cost V 3 bases and J 2 bases; bases outside gene matches: 3. The DNA for the CDR3 is TGTGCCATCAGTGACGGGAGGGGTCCCTACAATGAGCAGTTCTTC. This gives the protein CAISDGRGPYNEQFF.

The V and J genes are TRBV27 and TRBJ1-4, with 11 nucleotides matching TRBD1. CDR1 and CDR2 (germline): MNHEY, SMNVEV (reference sequence). Trimming took 8 bases from V and 2 from J; bases not matched to a gene: 13. The CDR3 runs 18 residues. The CDR3 nucleotides are TGTGCCAGCGGCCAATTGGACAGGGGGCAACCCACTAATGAAAAACTGTTTTTT. Protein: CASGQLDRGQPTNEKLFF.

This clonotype was seen a handful of times. V is TRBV27 and J is TRBJ2-2; no reliable D call. Germline assignment: CDR1 MNHEY and CDR2 SMNVEV (reference sequence). The V end lost 3 bases, the J end lost 2 bases, and 13 bases lay between the germline ends. This CDR3 has 16 residues. The CDR3 is CASSFGSIPNTGELFF. CDR3 in DNA: TGTGCCAGCAGTTTCGGCAGCATACCTAACACCGGGGAGCTGTTTTTT.

This clonotype has ten or more counts. CDR3 DNA: TGTGCCAGCAGTTTGGTGGAGGCTTCGAACGAAGCTTTCTTT. This codes for CASSLVEASNEAFF. V is TRBV27 and J is TRBJ1-1, with no clear D. The germline V and J ends were trimmed by 3 bases and 8 bases, with 16 bases remaining between them. The germline gives CDR1 MNHEY, CDR2 SMNVEV (reference sequence). This CDR3 spans 14 amino acids.

The J gene is TRBJ1-1, the V gene TRBV5-4; TRBD1 might be the D (5 bases). Germline V gene lookup returns CDR1 SGHNT and CDR2 YYREEE (reference sequence). V shed 0 bases and J shed 4 bases, with 10 bases lying between them. The CDR3 is 14 amino acids. The DNA for the CDR3 is TGTGCCAGCAGCTTGGCCAGGGACGGCACTGAAGCTTTCTTT. Its translation is CASSLARDGTEAFF.

This clonotype showed up many times. The chain employs TRBV6-4 and TRBJ2-2; 15 positions agree with TRBD2. With 6 bases clipped from V and 5 bases from J, the junction kept 7 bases outside the gene matches. CDR3 size: 17 residues. From germline, CDR1 is MRHNA and CDR2 SNTAGT. The CDR3 region is CASRAQGLAGGTGELFF. The CDR3 DNA follows: TGTGCCAGCAGAGCTCAAGGACTAGCGGGAGGGACCGGGGAGCTGTTTTTT.

This clonotype was recorded a few times. The chain couples TRBV4-2 to TRBJ1-1; D is uncertain. V was trimmed by 0 bases and J by 8 bases, leaving 10 bases between them. The CDR3 spans 13 residues. Germline V gene sequence: CDR1 LGHNA, CDR2 YNFKEQ. The CDR3 loop reads CASSQDRGKEAFF. The CDR3, as DNA: TGTGCCAGCAGCCAAGATCGGGGTAAAGAAGCTTTCTTT.

This clonotype was seen more than once but under ten times. The genes are TRBV28 and TRBJ2-7; D unclear. In germline, CDR1 is MDHEN, CDR2 SYDVKM. This CDR3 has 13 residues. Trimming removed 8 bases at V and 5 bases at J, with 16 bases between. The CDR3 bases are TGTGCCAGCTCACCCCCCACACTCGACGAGCAGTACTTC. Translating gives CASSPPTLDEQYF. Full variable domain (outside the CDR3, taken from reference TRBV28 and TRBJ2-7): DVKVTQSSRYLVKRTGEKVFLECVQDMDHENMFWYRQDPGLGLRLIYFSYDVKMKEKGDIPEGYSVSREKKERFSLILESASTNQTSMYLCASSPPTLDEQYFGPGTRLTVT.

This clonotype was detected ten times or more. V usage is TRBV7-9 and J usage is TRBJ2-5; TRBD2 agrees at 9 bases. V was pared by 5 bases and J by 4 bases, with 17 bases of the junction left unmatched. The CDR3 has 18 residues. Per germline, CDR1 SEHNR and CDR2 FQNEAQ (reference sequence). CDR3 in amino acids: CASSPPTNSGRGAETQYF. As DNA, the CDR3 is TGTGCCAGCAGCCCACCAACTAATAGCGGGAGAGGTGCAGAGACCCAGTACTTC.

In its sample, this clonotype was seen a few times. This rearrangement joins TRBV5-5 to TRBJ1-6; D is unclear. CDR3 length: 12 residues. Germline CDR1 is SGHKS and CDR2 is YYEKEE (reference sequence). Trimming removed 3 bases at V and 10 bases at J, with 8 bases between. The CDR3 DNA reads TGTGCCAGCAGCTCCCCGGGGTCACCCCTCCACTTT. Translation: CASSSPGSPLHF.

In this sample, this clonotype turned up a few times. This chain connects TRBV9 to TRBJ1-2, with D hard to call. The CDR3 is 17 residues long. Trimming shortened V by 1 base and J by 2 bases, and 18 bases separated the two germline ends. Germline CDR1 is SGDLS and CDR2 is YYNGEE. CDR3 sequence: CASSVSTQRALNYGYTF. Written as DNA, the CDR3 is TGTGCCAGCAGCGTATCAACACAAAGAGCGCTCAACTATGGCTACACCTTC.

This clonotype was detected many times. The J gene is TRBJ1-4, the V gene TRBV29-1, with 11 bases matching TRBD1. Trimming cost V 6 bases and J 8 bases; bases outside gene matches: 17. CDR3 length equals 17 residues. Germline CDR1 and CDR2: SQVTM and ANQGSEA. The CDR3 DNA sequence: TGCAGCGTCGGCGTCCCGGGACAGGGGGTCGGAGTGGAAAAACTGTTTTTT. This sequence encodes CSVGVPGQGVGVEKLFF.